This T cell receptor (beta chain) appears in the sequencing data of a study of PD-1 blockade in mismatch repair-deficient tumors. This clone has a handful of counts. Germline V gene sequence: CDR1 MDHEN, CDR2 SYDVKM. V shed 5 bases, J shed 4 bases, and the junction held 3 bases outside the gene matches. The CDR3 totals 14 residues. Profiled with immunoSEQ multiplex PCR; TCRdb holds only in-frame clones, not every one. The sample carries 100,000 or so clones, 82% recorded once. This sequence originates from an adult with mismatch repair-deficient cancer. This rearrangement joins TRBV28 to TRBJ2-1; 9 nucleotides agree with TRBD1. The source was peripheral blood, collected approximately 35 weeks after starting pembrolizumab. CDR3 nucleotides: TGTGCCAGCAGTGGGACAGGGAGGTACAATGAGCAGTTCTTC. Translated, it gives CASSGTGRYNEQFF.